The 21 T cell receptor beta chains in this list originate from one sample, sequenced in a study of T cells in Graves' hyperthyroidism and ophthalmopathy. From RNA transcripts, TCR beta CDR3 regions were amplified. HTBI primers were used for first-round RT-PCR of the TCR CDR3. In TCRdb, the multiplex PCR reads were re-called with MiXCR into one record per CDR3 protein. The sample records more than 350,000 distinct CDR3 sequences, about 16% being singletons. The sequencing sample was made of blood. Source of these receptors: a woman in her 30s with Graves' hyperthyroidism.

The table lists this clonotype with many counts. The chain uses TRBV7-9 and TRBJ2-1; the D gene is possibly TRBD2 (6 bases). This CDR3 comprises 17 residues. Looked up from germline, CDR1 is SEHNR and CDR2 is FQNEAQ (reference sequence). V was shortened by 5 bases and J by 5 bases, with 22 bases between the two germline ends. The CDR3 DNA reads TGTGCCAGCAGCCCCCCCCTGGGGACTCCCACTAACAATGAGCAGTTCTTC. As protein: CASSPPLGTPTNNEQFF.

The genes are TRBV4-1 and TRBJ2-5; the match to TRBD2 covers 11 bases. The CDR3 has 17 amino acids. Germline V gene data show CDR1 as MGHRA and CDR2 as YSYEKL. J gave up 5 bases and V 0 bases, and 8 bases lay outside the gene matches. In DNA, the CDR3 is TGCGCCAGCAGCCAAGAGGGAGCTAGCGGGAGGTTTGAGACCCAGTACTTC. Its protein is CASSQEGASGRFETQYF.

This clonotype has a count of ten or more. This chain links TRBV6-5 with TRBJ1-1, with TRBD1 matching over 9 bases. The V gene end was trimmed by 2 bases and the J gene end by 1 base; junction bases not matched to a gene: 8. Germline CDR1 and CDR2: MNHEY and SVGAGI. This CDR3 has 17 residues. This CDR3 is CASSYQGTGWGNTEAFF. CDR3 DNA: TGTGCCAGCAGTTACCAGGGGACAGGGTGGGGGAACACTGAAGCTTTCTTT.

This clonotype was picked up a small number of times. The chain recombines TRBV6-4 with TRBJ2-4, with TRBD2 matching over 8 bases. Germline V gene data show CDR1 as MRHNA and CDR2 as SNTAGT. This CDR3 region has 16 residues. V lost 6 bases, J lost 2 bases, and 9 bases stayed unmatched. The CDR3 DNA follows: TGTGCCAGCAGCGTCCCGTTTAGCGGGACCAAAAACATTCAGTACTTC. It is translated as CASSVPFSGTKNIQYF.

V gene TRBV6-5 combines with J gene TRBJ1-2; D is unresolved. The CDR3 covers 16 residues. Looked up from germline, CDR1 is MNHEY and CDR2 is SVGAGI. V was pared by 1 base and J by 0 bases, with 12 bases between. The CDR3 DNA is TGTGCCAGCAGTTACTATTCACCTGTAGCTAACTATGGCTACACCTTC. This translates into CASSYYSPVANYGYTF.

The CDR3 sequence is CASRSLAGEGETQYF. For the CDR3, the DNA is TGTGCCAGCAGGAGTCTAGCGGGAGAAGGGGAGACCCAGTACTTC. The gene calls are TRBV5-8 and TRBJ2-5; 10 bases map to TRBD2. Looked up from germline, CDR1 is SGHTS and CDR2 is YDEGEE. The CDR3 is made up of 15 amino acids. The V and J ends lost 5 bases and 5 bases, in that order; junction bases with no gene match: 9.

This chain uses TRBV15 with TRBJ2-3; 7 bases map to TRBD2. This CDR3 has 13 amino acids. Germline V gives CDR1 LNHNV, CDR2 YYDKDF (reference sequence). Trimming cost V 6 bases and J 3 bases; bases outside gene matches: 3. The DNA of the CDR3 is TGTGCCACCAGGTTCGGGAGGACAGATACGCAGTATTTT. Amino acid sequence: CATRFGRTDTQYF.

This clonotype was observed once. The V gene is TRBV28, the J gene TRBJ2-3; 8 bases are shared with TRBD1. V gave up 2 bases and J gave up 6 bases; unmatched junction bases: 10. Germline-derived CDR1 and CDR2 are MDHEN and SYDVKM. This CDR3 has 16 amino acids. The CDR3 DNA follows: TGTGCCAGCAGTTTAACCCAGGGGGCTCCCCCTGATACGCAGTATTTT. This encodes CASSLTQGAPPDTQYF.

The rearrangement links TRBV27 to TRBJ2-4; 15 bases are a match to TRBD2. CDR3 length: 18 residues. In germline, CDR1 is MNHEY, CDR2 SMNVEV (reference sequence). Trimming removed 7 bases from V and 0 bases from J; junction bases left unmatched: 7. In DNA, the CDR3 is TGTGCCAGCAAAACGGGACTAGCGGGAGGAATAGCCAAAAACATTCAGTACTTC. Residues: CASKTGLAGGIAKNIQYF.

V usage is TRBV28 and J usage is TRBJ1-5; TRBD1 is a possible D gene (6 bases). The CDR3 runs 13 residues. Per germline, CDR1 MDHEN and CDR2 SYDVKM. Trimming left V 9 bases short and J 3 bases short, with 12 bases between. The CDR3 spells CASSRTDNQPQHF. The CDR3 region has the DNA TGTGCCAGTTCCCGGACAGACAATCAGCCCCAGCATTTT.

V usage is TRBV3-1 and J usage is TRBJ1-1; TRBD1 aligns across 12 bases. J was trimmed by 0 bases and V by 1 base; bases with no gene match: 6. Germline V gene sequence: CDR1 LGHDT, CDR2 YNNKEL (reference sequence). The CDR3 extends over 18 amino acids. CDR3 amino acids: CASSQAWGQGALNTEAFF. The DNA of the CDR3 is TGTGCCAGCAGCCAAGCCTGGGGACAGGGGGCGTTGAACACTGAAGCTTTCTTT.

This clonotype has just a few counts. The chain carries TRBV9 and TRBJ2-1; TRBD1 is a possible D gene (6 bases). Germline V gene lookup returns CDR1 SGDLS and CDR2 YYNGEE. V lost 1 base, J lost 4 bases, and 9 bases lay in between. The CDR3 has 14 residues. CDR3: CASSVSDRYNEQFF. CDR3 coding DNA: TGTGCCAGCAGCGTATCTGACAGGTACAATGAGCAGTTCTTC.

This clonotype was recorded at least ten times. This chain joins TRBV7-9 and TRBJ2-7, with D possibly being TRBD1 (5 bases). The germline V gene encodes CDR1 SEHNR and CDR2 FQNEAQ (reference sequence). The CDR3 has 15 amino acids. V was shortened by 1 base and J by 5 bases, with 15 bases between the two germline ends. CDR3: CASSLGGSHYHEQYF. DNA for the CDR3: TGTGCCAGCAGCTTAGGGGGCAGCCACTACCACGAGCAGTACTTC.

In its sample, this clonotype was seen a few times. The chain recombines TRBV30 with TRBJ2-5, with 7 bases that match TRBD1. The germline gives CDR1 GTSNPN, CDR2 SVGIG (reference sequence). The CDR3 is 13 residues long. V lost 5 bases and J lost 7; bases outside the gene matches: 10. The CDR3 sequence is CAWDRDIVGTQYF. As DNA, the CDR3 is TGTGCCTGGGACAGGGATATTGTTGGGACCCAGTACTTC.

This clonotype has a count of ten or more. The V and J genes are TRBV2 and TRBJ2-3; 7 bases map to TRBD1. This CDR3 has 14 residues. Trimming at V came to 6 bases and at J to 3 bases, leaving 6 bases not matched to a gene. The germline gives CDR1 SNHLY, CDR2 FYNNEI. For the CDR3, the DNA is TGTGCCAGCAGGGGGGACAGCAATACAGATACGCAGTATTTT. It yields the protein CASRGDSNTDTQYF.

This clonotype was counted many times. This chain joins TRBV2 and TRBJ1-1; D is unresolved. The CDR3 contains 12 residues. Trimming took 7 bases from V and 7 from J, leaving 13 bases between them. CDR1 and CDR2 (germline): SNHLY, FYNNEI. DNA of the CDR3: TGTGCCAGCAATCGAGGTAGCTATGAAGCTTTCTTT. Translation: CASNRGSYEAFF. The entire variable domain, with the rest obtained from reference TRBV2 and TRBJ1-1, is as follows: EPEVTQTPSHQVTQMGQEVILRCVPISNHLYFYWYRQILGQKVEFLVSFYNNEISEKSEIFDDQFSVERPDGSNFTLKIRSTKLEDSAMYFCASNRGSYEAFFGQGTRLTVV.

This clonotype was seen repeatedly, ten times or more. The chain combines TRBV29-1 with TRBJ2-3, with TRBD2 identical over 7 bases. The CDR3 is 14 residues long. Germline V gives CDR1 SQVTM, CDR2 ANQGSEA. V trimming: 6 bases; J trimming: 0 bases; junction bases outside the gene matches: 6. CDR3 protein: CSVRSAGSTDTQYF. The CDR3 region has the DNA TGCAGCGTCCGTTCAGCGGGGAGCACAGATACGCAGTATTTT.

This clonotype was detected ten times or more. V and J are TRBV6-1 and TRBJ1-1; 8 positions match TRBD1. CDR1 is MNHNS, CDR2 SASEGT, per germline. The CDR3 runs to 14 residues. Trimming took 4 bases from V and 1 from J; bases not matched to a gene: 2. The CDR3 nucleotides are TGTGCCAGCAGTGTGGGGACAGGGAACACTGAAGCTTTCTTT. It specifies CASSVGTGNTEAFF.

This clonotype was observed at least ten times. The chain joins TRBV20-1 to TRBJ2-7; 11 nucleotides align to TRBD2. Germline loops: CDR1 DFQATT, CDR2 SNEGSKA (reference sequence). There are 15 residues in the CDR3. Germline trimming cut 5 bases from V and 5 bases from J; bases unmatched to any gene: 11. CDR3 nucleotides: TGCAGTGCTGCTACTAGCGGGAGTTTTGTGGACGAGCAGTACTTC. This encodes CSAATSGSFVDEQYF.

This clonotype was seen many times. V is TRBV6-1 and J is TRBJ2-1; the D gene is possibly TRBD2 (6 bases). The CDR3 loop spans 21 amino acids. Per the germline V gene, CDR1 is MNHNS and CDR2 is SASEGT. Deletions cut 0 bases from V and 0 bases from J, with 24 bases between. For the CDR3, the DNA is TGTGCCAGCAGTGAAGCCGGACTACGTAGAAAACTCTTCGGCTCCTACAATGAGCAGTTCTTC. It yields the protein CASSEAGLRRKLFGSYNEQFF.

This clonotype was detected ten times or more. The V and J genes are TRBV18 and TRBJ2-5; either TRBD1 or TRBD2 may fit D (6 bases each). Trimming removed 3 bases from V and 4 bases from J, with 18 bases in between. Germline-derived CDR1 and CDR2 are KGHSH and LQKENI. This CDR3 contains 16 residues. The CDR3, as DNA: TGTGCCAGCTCACCGGAGAGGGGGGTTACTGCAGAGACCCAGTACTTC. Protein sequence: CASSPERGVTAETQYF.